This TCR beta chain was documented in a study of early T cells in non-severe SARS-CoV-2 infection. Study summary: The authors sequenced bulk RNA from unsorted whole blood, leaving chains unpaired.

V was pared by 6 bases and J by 4 bases, with 1 base of the junction left unmatched. The CDR3 is 14 amino acids. CDR1 is MNHEY, CDR2 SVGAGI, per germline. This clonotype was observed at least ten times. Its antigen is as yet unknown. Study observations and caveats: Anti-spike CD8 responses were favored in VDJdb matching, and private and CD4 specificities were missed.

Individual cDNA molecules were tagged with unique molecular identifiers. In TCRdb, the 5' RACE reads were re-called with MiXCR into one record per CDR3 protein. The profile shows tens of thousands of distinct CDR3 sequences, approximately 4.5% of them singletons. The genes are TRBV6-5 and TRBJ2-1; 12 positions match TRBD2. Sequencing used whole blood. The source of this sequence is an adult who was a healthcare worker with PCR-confirmed SARS-CoV-2 infection or an uninfected control (not recorded which). The CDR3 DNA reads TGTGCCAGCAGAGGACTAGCGGGGTACAATGAGCAGTTCTTC. This gives the protein CASRGLAGYNEQFF.